This TCR beta chain was recovered during a study of regulatory T cells in long-lasting Graves disease. Study findings and constraints: The TCR repertoire of persistent Graves' patients was less diverse than that of newly diagnosed ones. There were preferences for TRBV28, TRBJ1-2 and TRBJ2-5 in persistent disease.

The CDR3 totals 13 residues, both ends included. This clonotype showed up just a few times. The antigen is unknown. The DNA is omitted, as the CDR3 cannot be located on it reliably, and the CDR3 follows TCRdb's listing. The time point denotes: persistent/refractory GD, antithyroid drugs over 5 years with positive TRAb. RNA isolated from PBMCs was used to make the TCR library. Each of the patients was recruited from an endocrinology department situated in Xi'an, China. Construction of the TCR beta libraries employed iRepertoire HTBI primers in conjunction with Arm-PCR of CDR3 regions. TCRdb re-analysed the multiplex PCR reads in MiXCR, keeping a single row per CDR3 protein. The table lists about 460,000 distinct CDR3 sequences, about 20% of them singletons.

This sample comprised peripheral blood mononuclear cells (PBMCs), obtained when the disease was refractory, from a patient treated with antithyroid drugs. This clonotype originated in a female donor with Graves disease. The chain couples TRBV12-3 or TRBV12-4 to TRBJ1-1. The CDR3 reads CASSFAWGTEALF.